Listed here are 9 T cell receptor beta chains from one sample, sequenced in a study of Ad26.COV2.S vaccination and SARS-CoV-2 variants. Data came from immunoSEQ multiplex PCR; TCRdb stores just in-frame clones and leaves some out. Of roughly 380,000 clones detected, more than 75% appear once; the ten largest clones hold approximately 4%. Treatment described: around 19 received Ad26.COV2.S at low or high dose, single or two shots; 5 received placebo; per-sample allocation not given. Sample collection was performed on day 63 after the first vaccine or placebo injection. The material was peripheral blood, obtained in a trial of Ad26.COV2.S vaccine versus placebo. The receptors originated from a person between 18 and 60 years old who received the Ad26.COV2.S COVID-19 vaccine or a placebo.

This chain uses TRBV28 with TRBJ1-2; 7 bases agree with TRBD1. V was clipped by 3 bases and J by 8 bases; unmatched bases: 15. This CDR3 region has 16 residues. Germline assignment: CDR1 MDHEN and CDR2 SYDVKM. The chain's CDR3 is CASSLVGQAVLGGYTF. The CDR3 region has the DNA TGTGCCAGCAGTTTGGTCGGACAGGCGGTATTAGGGGGCTACACCTTC.

The chain couples TRBV27 to TRBJ2-7; possible D gene TRBD2, 7 bases. There are 14 residues in the CDR3. Trimming pared 6 bases from V and 5 bases from J, leaving 17 bases between. Per the germline V gene, CDR1 is MNHEY and CDR2 is SMNVEV (reference sequence). The CDR3 sequence is CASSPRRGADEQYF. The CDR3 DNA is TGTGCCAGCAGCCCCCGCCGGGGGGCGGACGAGCAGTACTTC.

The CDR3 bases are TGTGCCAGCAGTTTAGTACAAACCAACGAGCAGTACTTC. This encodes CASSLVQTNEQYF. This rearrangement joins TRBV28 to TRBJ2-7, with D unresolved. Trimming removed 2 bases from V and 5 bases from J, with 10 bases in between. Germline V lookup: CDR1 MDHEN, CDR2 SYDVKM. This CDR3 spans 13 amino acids.

The chain recombines TRBV7-9 with TRBJ2-3; TRBD1 matches 9 bases. Losses at the gene ends were 1 base for V and 5 bases for J; bases not matched to a gene: 1. The CDR3 extends over 14 amino acids. Germline values: CDR1 SEHNR, CDR2 FQNEAQ (reference sequence). CDR3 amino acids: CASSLDRGRDTQYF. The CDR3 bases are TGTGCCAGCAGCTTAGACAGGGGGCGAGATACGCAGTATTTT.

The CDR3 loop reads CASTVSRGARDYTGELFF. As DNA, the CDR3 is TGTGCCAGCACCGTCAGTCGAGGGGCCAGGGACTACACCGGGGAGCTGTTTTTT. This chain connects TRBV25-1 to TRBJ2-2; TRBD2 is a possible D gene (6 bases). The CDR3 is 18 amino acids. Trimming removed 7 bases from V and 3 bases from J, with 24 bases in between. Germline assignment: CDR1 MGHDK and CDR2 SYGVNS.

The chain couples TRBV29-1 to TRBJ1-1, with 7 nucleotides matching TRBD1. V gave up 7 bases and J gave up 4 bases; unmatched junction bases: 15. This CDR3 region has 15 residues. CDR1 and CDR2 (germline): SQVTM, ANQGSEA. CDR3 protein: CSARDTGAFSTEAFF. In DNA, the CDR3 is TGCAGCGCGAGAGATACAGGGGCCTTTAGCACTGAAGCTTTCTTT.

The chain recombines TRBV27 with TRBJ1-1, with 8 bases that match TRBD1. There are 14 residues in the CDR3. Germline loops: CDR1 MNHEY, CDR2 SMNVEV (reference sequence). The V and J ends lost 0 bases and 4 bases, in that order; junction bases with no gene match: 1. The CDR3, as DNA: TGTGCCAGCAGTTTATCGGACAGGGTCACTGAAGCTTTCTTT. Protein product: CASSLSDRVTEAFF.

The chain combines TRBV6-6 with TRBJ2-7, with TRBD1 matching 7 bases. The CDR3 runs to 14 residues. Germline values: CDR1 MNHNY, CDR2 SVGAGI (reference sequence). V shed 6 bases, J shed 5 bases, and the junction held 10 bases outside the gene matches. In DNA, the CDR3 is TGTGCCAGCAGCCTACTTGACAGGGACCACGAGCAGTACTTC. It codes for CASSLLDRDHEQYF.

In its sample, this clone was seen once. The V and J genes are TRBV4-3 and TRBJ2-1; the D is unclear. This CDR3 is built from 14 residues. Trimming took off 1 base at V and 13 bases at J, with 17 bases between the two ends. CDR1 is LGHNA, CDR2 YSLEER, per germline. The CDR3 spells CASSQVPPGPNQFF. CDR3 coding DNA: TGCGCCAGCAGCCAAGTTCCCCCGGGTCCGAACCAGTTCTTC.